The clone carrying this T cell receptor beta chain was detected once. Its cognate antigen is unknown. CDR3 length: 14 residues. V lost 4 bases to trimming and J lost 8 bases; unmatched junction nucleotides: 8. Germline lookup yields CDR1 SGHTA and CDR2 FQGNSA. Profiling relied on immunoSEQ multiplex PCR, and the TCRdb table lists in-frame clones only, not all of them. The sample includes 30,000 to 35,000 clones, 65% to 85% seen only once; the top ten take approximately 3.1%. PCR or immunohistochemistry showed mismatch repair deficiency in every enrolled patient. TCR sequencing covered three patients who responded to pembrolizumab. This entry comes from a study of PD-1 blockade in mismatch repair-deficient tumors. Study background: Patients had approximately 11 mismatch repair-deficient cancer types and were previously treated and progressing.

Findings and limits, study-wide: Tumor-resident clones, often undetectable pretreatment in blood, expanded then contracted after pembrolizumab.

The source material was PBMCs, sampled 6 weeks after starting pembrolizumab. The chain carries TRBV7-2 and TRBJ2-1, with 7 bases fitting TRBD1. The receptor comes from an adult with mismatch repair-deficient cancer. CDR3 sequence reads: CASSSRQGMDEQFF. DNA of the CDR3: TGTGCCAGCAGCTCCCGACAGGGAATGGATGAGCAGTTCTTC.